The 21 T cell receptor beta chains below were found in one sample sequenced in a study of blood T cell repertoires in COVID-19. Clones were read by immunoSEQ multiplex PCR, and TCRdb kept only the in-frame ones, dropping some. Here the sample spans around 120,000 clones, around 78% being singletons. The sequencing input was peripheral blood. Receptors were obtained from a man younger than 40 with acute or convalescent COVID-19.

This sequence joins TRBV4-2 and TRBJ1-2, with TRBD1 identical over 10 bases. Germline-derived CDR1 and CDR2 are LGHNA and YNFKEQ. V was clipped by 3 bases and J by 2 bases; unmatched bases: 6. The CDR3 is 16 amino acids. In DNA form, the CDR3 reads TGTGCCAGCAGCCACGAGACAGGGGGCGAAAACTATGGCTACACCTTC. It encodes CASSHETGGENYGYTF.

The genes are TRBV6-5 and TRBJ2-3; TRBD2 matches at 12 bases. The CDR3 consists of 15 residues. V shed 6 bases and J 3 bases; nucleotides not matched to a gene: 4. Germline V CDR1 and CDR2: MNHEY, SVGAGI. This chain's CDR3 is CASSRTSGATDTQYF. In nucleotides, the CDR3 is TGTGCCAGCAGCAGGACTAGCGGGGCTACAGATACGCAGTATTTT.

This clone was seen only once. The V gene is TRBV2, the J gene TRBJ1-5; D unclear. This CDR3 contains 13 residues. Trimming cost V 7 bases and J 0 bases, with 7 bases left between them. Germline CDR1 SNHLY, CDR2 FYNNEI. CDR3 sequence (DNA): TGTGCCAGCAACTTATATAGCAATCAGCCCCAGCATTTT. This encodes CASNLYSNQPQHF.

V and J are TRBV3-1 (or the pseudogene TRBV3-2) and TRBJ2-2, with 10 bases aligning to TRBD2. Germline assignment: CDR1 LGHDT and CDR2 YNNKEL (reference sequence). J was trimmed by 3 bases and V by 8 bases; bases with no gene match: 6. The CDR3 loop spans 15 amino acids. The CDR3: CASVNLAGDTGELFF. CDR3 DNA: TGTGCCAGCGTAAATCTAGCGGGGGACACCGGGGAGCTGTTTTTT.

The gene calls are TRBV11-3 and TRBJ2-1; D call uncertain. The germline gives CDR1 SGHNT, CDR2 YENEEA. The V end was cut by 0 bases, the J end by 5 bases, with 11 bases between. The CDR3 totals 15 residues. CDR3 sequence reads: CASSLEPQAHNEQFF. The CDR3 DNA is TGTGCCAGCAGCTTAGAACCCCAGGCACACAATGAGCAGTTCTTC.

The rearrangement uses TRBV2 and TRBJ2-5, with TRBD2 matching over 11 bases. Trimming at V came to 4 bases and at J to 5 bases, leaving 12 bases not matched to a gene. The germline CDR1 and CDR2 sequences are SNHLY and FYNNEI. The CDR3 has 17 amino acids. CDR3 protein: CASSVSTSGRTGETQYF. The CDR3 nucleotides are TGTGCCAGCAGTGTCTCAACTAGCGGGAGAACAGGGGAGACCCAGTACTTC.

The CDR3 spells CASSFKQGEDGELFF. CDR3 sequence (DNA): TGTGCCAGCAGCTTTAAGCAGGGCGAGGACGGGGAGCTGTTTTTT. The rearrangement uses TRBV7-6 and TRBJ2-2; D is perhaps TRBD1 (5 bases). Germline V gene lookup returns CDR1 SGHVS and CDR2 FNYEAQ. CDR3 length: 15 amino acids. Trimming pared 3 bases from V and 7 bases from J, leaving 15 bases between.

CDR3 in amino acids: CASNSGPANYGYTF. DNA for the CDR3: TGTGCCAGCAACTCAGGGCCAGCTAACTATGGCTACACCTTC. The V call is TRBV5-5, the J call TRBJ1-2, with a possible D match to TRBD1 (5 bases). The CDR3 totals 14 residues. CDR1 is SGHKS, CDR2 YYEKEE, per germline (reference sequence). Trimming removed 6 bases from V and 0 bases from J, with 12 bases in between.

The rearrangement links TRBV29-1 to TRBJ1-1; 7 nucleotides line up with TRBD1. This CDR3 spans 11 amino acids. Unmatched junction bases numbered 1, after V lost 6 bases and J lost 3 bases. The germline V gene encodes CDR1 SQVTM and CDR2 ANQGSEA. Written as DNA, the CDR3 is TGCAGCGTGACAGGGTACACTGAAGCTTTCTTT. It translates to CSVTGYTEAFF.

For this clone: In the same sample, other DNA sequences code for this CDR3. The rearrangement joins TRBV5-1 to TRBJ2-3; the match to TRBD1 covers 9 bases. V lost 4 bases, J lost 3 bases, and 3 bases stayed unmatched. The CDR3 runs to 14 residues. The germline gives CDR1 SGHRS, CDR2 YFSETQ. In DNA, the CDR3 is TGCGCCAGCAGCCCGGGACAGGGAACAGATACGCAGTATTTT. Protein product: CASSPGQGTDTQYF.

DNA of the CDR3: TGTGCCAGCAGCCCTGGACAGGGGGTCGCTTTCTTT. Amino acid sequence: CASSPGQGVAFF. This chain links TRBV7-9 with TRBJ1-1; 10 bases align to TRBD1. The V gene end was trimmed by 5 bases and the J gene end by 11 bases; junction bases not matched to a gene: 5. This CDR3 is built from 12 residues. Germline CDR1 and CDR2: SEHNR and FQNEAQ (reference sequence).

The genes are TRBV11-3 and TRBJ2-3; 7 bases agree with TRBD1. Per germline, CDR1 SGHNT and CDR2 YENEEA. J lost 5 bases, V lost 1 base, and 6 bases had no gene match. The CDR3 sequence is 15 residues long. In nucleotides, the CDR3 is TGTGCCAGCAGCTTAGCCTCGCGACAGGGAGATACGCAGTATTTT. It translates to CASSLASRQGDTQYF.

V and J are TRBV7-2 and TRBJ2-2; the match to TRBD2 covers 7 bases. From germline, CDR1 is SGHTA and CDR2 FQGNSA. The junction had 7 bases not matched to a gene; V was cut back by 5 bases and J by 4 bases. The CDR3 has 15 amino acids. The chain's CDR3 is CASSKGLVVTGELFF. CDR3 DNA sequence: TGTGCCAGCAGCAAAGGACTAGTCGTCACCGGGGAGCTGTTTTTT.

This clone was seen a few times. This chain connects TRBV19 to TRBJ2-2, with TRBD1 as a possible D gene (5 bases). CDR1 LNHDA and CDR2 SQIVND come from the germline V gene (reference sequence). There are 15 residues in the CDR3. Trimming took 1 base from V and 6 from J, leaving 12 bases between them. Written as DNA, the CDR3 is TGTGCCAGTAGTATAGGATTAACAGGTGCCGGGGAGCTGTTTTTT. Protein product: CASSIGLTGAGELFF.

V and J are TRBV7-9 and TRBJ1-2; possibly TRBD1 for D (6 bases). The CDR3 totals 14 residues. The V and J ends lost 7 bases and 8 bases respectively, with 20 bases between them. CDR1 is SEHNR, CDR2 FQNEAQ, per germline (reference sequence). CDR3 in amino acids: CASNSIRTEGGYTF. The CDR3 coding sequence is TGTGCCAGCAACTCGATCCGGACAGAGGGAGGCTACACCTTC. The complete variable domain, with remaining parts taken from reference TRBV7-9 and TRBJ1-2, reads DTGVSQNPRHKITKRGQNVTFRCDPISEHNRLYWYRQTLGQGPEFLTYFQNEAQLEKSRLLSDRFSAERPKGSFSTLEIQRTEQGDSAMYLCASNSIRTEGGYTFGSGTRLTVV.

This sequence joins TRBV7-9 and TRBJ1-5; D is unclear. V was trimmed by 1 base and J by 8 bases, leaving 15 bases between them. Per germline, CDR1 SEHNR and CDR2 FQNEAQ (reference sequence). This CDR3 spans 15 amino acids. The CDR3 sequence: CASSLGGGRGEPQHF. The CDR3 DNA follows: TGTGCCAGCAGCTTAGGAGGAGGTCGGGGTGAGCCCCAGCATTTT.

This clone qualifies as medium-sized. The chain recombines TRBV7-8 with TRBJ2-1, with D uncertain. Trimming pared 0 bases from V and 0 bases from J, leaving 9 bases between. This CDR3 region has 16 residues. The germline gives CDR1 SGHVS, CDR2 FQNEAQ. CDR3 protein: CASSLASLSSYNEQFF. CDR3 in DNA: TGTGCCAGCAGCTTAGCTAGCTTGAGCTCCTACAATGAGCAGTTCTTC.

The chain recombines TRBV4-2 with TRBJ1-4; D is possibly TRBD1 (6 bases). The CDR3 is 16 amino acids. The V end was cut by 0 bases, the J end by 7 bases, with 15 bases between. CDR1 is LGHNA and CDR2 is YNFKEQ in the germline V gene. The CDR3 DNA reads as TGTGCCAGCAGCCAAGAAGCCAGGGGCCCCGGTGAAAAACTGTTTTTT. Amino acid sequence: CASSQEARGPGEKLFF.

The chain's CDR3 is CASQGASGRAGEQFF. The DNA of the CDR3 is TGTGCCTCCCAAGGGGCTAGCGGGAGGGCTGGTGAGCAGTTCTTC. V usage is TRBV7-9 and J usage is TRBJ2-1; 12 nucleotides match TRBD2. The germline gives CDR1 SEHNR, CDR2 FQNEAQ (reference sequence). CDR3 length equals 15 residues. Trimming cost V 11 bases and J 9 bases; bases outside gene matches: 14.

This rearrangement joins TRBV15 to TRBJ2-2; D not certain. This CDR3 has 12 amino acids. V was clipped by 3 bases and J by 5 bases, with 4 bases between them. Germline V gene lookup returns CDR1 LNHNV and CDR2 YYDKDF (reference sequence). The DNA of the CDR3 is TGTGCCACCAGCAGTTATACCGGGGAGCTGTTTTTT. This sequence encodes CATSSYTGELFF.

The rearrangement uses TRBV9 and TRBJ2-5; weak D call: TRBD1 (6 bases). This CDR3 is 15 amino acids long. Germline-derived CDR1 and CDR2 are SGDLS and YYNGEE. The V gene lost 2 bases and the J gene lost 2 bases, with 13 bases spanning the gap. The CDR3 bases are TGTGCCAGCAGCGTCAGTTCCGGGACACAAGAGACCCAGTACTTC. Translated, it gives CASSVSSGTQETQYF.